The clone carrying this T cell receptor (beta chain) was seen only a few times. The data derive from a study of glioma-infiltrating T cells after dendritic cell vaccination. The wider study: Patients received autologous tumor lysate-pulsed dendritic cell vaccination between about 2003 and 2012.

The immunoSEQ assay amplified TCRB CDR3 from up to about 2 ug DNA. Libraries were prepared by immunoSEQ multiplex PCR; TCRdb keeps only in-frame clonotypes and omits some of them. The table has about 32,000 clones, around nine tenths seen once. Selection required adequate fresh-frozen tumor tissue plus more than two years' survival data. PBMC sampling occurred before vaccination, two weeks after the third dose, and at progression. Germline lookup yields CDR1 SGHDT and CDR2 YYEEEE. The trim removed 3 bases at V and 4 bases at J, leaving 5 bases unmatched. The CDR3 consists of 15 residues. The TCR sequence derives from a human donor with glioblastoma. The chain joins TRBV5-6 to TRBJ1-3; 9 nucleotides agree with TRBD1. The sample consisted of blood, taken before dendritic cell vaccination. The CDR3 sequence is CASSWDRAGGNTIYF. In nucleotides, the CDR3 is TGTGCCAGCAGCTGGGACAGGGCAGGGGGAAACACCATATATTTT.